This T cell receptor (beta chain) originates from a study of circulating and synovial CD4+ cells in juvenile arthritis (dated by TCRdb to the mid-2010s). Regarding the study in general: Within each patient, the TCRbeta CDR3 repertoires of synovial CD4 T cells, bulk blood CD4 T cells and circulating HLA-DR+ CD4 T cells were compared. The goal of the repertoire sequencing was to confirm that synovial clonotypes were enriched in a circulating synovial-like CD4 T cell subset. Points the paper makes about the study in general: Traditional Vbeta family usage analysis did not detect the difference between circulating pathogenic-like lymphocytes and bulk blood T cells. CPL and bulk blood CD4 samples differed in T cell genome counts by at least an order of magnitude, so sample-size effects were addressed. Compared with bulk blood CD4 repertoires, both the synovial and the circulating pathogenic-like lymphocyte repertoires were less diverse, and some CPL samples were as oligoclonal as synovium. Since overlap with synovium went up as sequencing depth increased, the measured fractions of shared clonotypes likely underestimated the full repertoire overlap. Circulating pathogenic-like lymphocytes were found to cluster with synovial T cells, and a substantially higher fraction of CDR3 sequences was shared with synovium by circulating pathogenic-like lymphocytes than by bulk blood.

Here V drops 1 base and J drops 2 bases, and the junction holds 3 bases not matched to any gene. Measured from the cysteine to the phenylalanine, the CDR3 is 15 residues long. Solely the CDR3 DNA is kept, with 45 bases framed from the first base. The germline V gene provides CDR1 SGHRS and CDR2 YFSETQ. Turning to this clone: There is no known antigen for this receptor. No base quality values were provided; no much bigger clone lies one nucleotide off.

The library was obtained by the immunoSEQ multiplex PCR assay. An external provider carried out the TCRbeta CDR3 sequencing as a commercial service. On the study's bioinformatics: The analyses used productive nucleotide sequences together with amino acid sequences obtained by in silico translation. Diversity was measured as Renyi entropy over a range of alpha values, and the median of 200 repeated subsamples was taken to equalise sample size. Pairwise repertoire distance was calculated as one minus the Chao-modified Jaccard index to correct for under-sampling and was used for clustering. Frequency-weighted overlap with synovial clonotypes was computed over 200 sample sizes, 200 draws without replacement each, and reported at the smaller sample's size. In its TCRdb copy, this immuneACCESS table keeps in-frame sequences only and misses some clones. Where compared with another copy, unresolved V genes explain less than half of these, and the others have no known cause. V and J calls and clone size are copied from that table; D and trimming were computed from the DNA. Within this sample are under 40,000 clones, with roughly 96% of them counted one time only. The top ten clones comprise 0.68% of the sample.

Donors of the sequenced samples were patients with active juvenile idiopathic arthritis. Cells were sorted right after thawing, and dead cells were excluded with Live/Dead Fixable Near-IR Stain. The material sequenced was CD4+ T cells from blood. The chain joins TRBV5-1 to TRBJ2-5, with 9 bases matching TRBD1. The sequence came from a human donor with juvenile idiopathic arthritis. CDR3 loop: CASSLLGTGQETQYF. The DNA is TGCGCCAGCAGCTTGCTTGGGACAGGGCAAGAGACCCAGTACTTC.